The 28 T cell receptor beta chains given below trace back to one sample, sequenced in a study of HIV-infected patients and healthy controls. No cell fractionation was done, so the repertoire covers all unsorted peripheral blood T cells. cDNA was made from about 500 ng RNA using alpha and beta constant primers. Alpha and beta chain libraries were made separately by chain-specific third strand synthesis with multiplexing indices. TCRdb re-called the 5' RACE reads through MiXCR, storing one row per CDR3 protein. This table holds under 20,000 distinct CDR3 sequences, 10% found once. The sample comprised blood. These receptors all stem from an adult in good health.

The sample holds many counts of this clonotype. The rearrangement links TRBV30 to TRBJ2-3; TRBD1 aligns across 9 bases. The V gene's germline CDR1 is GTSNPN and CDR2 SVGIG (reference sequence). The V and J ends lost 0 bases and 2 bases, in that order; junction bases with no gene match: 3. This CDR3 region has 15 residues. The CDR3 sequence is CAWSVWDRVTDTQYF. DNA for the CDR3: TGTGCCTGGAGTGTTTGGGACAGGGTCACAGATACGCAGTATTTT.

This clonotype occurred a few times. The chain is built from TRBV2 and TRBJ2-3; 7 bases map to TRBD1. The CDR3 has 12 residues. Germline lookup yields CDR1 SNHLY and CDR2 FYNNEI. With 4 bases clipped from V and 8 bases from J, the junction kept 3 bases outside the gene matches. The CDR3 spells CASSGQGGTQYF. CDR3 nucleotide sequence: TGTGCCAGCAGTGGACAGGGCGGTACGCAGTATTTT.

This clonotype was observed at least ten times. The rearrangement uses TRBV25-1 and TRBJ1-3, with unresolved D. CDR3 length: 14 residues. Trimming removed 3 bases at V and 7 bases at J, with 13 bases between. Germline V CDR1 and CDR2: MGHDK, SYGVNS. The CDR3 coding sequence is TGTGCCAGCAGTGAGGAGCCGGCATGGAACACCATATATTTT. This sequence encodes CASSEEPAWNTIYF.

This clonotype was seen many times. CDR3 DNA: TGTGCCAGCAGTTTAGTGACCGGGACTAGCGGGATTAACGAGCAGTACTTC. Residues: CASSLVTGTSGINEQYF. The chain employs TRBV12-3 or TRBV12-4 and TRBJ2-7; 13 bases agree with TRBD2. The CDR3 covers 17 residues. With V trimmed by 1 base and J by 5 bases, 8 bases remained unmatched.

The rearrangement uses TRBV6-2 or TRBV6-3 and TRBJ2-1; D perhaps matches TRBD2 (5 bases). CDR1 and CDR2 (germline): MNHEY, SVGEGT. V lost 8 bases and J lost 3, with 14 bases in between. The CDR3 sequence is 14 residues long. The CDR3 is CASLMDGGYNEQFF. The CDR3 DNA reads as TGTGCCAGCCTAATGGACGGAGGCTACAATGAGCAGTTCTTC.

The J gene is TRBJ1-5, the V gene TRBV27; D uncertain. Trimming left V 0 bases short and J 5 bases short, with 2 bases between. The CDR3 runs to 12 residues. CDR1 is MNHEY, CDR2 SMNVEV, per germline (reference sequence). This CDR3 reads CASSLSDQPQHF. The CDR3 region has the DNA TGTGCCAGCAGTTTATCGGATCAGCCCCAGCATTTT.

This clonotype has a handful of counts. This chain joins TRBV6-5 and TRBJ2-7; the D is unclear. Trimming stripped 6 bases from V and 1 base from J, with 10 bases between. This CDR3 contains 13 residues. Germline V lookup: CDR1 MNHEY, CDR2 SVGAGI. The CDR3 DNA is TGTGCCAGCAGGCGACCTGAGTCCTACGAGCAGTACTTC. This encodes CASRRPESYEQYF.

This clonotype has a count of ten or more. The chain couples TRBV6-6 to TRBJ2-1; D ambiguous. Germline CDR1 is MNHNY and CDR2 is SVGAGI (reference sequence). The V end lost 1 base, the J end lost 2 bases, and 12 bases lay between the germline ends. This CDR3 has 16 amino acids. For the CDR3, the DNA is TGTGCCAGCAGTTACTTTGACGGGCGCACCTACAATGAGCAGTTCTTC. Its protein is CASSYFDGRTYNEQFF.

This clonotype is medium-sized within its sample. The chain is built from TRBV20-1 and TRBJ1-5; 7 bases align to TRBD1. The J segment lost 4 bases and the V segment lost 2 bases, leaving 11 bases of the junction unmatched. This CDR3 has 16 residues. CDR1 DFQATT and CDR2 SNEGSKA come from the germline V gene (reference sequence). This CDR3 reads CSARPQGGGGNQPQHF. CDR3 bases: TGCAGTGCTAGACCCCAGGGAGGGGGCGGAAATCAGCCCCAGCATTTT.

This clonotype was observed at least ten times. The CDR3 is CASSLSATNEKLFF. The CDR3 nucleotides are TGTGCCAGCAGTTTATCCGCAACTAATGAAAAACTGTTTTTT. The chain is built from TRBV12-3 or TRBV12-4 and TRBJ1-4; D is unresolved. The CDR3 is made up of 14 amino acids. The ends were cut back, 2 bases at V and 0 bases at J, with 4 bases in the middle.

This chain uses TRBV6-6 with TRBJ1-1; D is perhaps TRBD1 (6 bases). Germline V gene data show CDR1 as MNHNY and CDR2 as SVGAGI (reference sequence). V gave up 1 base and J gave up 1 base, with 13 bases separating them. This CDR3 has 16 amino acids. CDR3 nucleotides: TGTGCCAGCAGTTACTTACGGACAGCGGGGAACACTGAAGCTTTCTTT. Amino acids: CASSYLRTAGNTEAFF.

This clonotype was seen at least ten times. V is TRBV6-5 and J is TRBJ1-2; perhaps TRBD1 as D (6 bases). CDR1 is MNHEY, CDR2 SVGAGI, per germline. Trimming took off 6 bases at V and 2 bases at J, with 10 bases between the two ends. CDR3 length equals 13 residues. CDR3 nucleotides: TGTGCCAGCAGCCAGGGGAGGAACTATGGCTACACCTTC. Translating it yields CASSQGRNYGYTF.

This clonotype was seen at least ten times. The J gene is TRBJ1-1, the V gene TRBV2, with TRBD1 matching over 9 bases. Germline V lookup: CDR1 SNHLY, CDR2 FYNNEI. V trimming: 6 bases; J trimming: 11 bases; junction bases outside the gene matches: 13. The CDR3 extends over 14 amino acids. The CDR3, as DNA: TGTGCCAGCAGACGGGACAGGGATAGCAGTGGCGCTTTCTTT. Encoded protein: CASRRDRDSSGAFF.

This clonotype is classed as medium-sized (0.01 to 0.1%). The chain recombines TRBV7-2 with TRBJ2-7, with D perhaps matching TRBD2 (7 bases). The CDR3 is 14 residues long. The germline V gene has CDR1 SGHTA and CDR2 FQGNSA. V gave up 2 bases and J gave up 7 bases, with 15 bases separating them. The CDR3 sequence is CASSLRGGPREQYF. The CDR3 bases are TGTGCCAGCAGCTTACGCGGGGGCCCGAGGGAGCAGTACTTC. The whole variable domain, filled in from reference TRBV7-2 and TRBJ2-7, reads GAGVSQSPSNKVTEKGKDVELRCDPISGHTALYWYRQSLGQGLEFLIYFQGNSAPDKSGLPSDRFSAERTGGSVSTLTIQRTQQEDSAVYLCASSLRGGPREQYFGPGTRLTVT.

This rearrangement joins TRBV19 to TRBJ2-2, with 11 positions matching TRBD1. Germline CDR1 reads LNHDA; CDR2 reads SQIVND (reference sequence). Germline trimming cut 5 bases from V and 7 bases from J; bases unmatched to any gene: 9. CDR3 size: 16 residues. The CDR3 reads CASSLDRGRTIGELFF. The CDR3, as DNA: TGTGCCAGTAGTCTGGACAGGGGGCGAACGATCGGGGAGCTGTTTTTT.

This clonotype was picked up many times. The rearrangement links TRBV5-4 to TRBJ2-5; D remains unclear. The CDR3 sequence is 13 residues long. Trimming took off 4 bases at V and 2 bases at J, with 9 bases between the two ends. The V gene's germline CDR1 is SGHNT and CDR2 YYREEE (reference sequence). In nucleotides, the CDR3 is TGTGCCAGCAGCCCGACTGTGCAAGAGACCCAGTACTTC. It is translated as CASSPTVQETQYF.

Comment on this clonotype: A read error is possible here, since a much larger clone lies one base away. The chain is built from TRBV19 and TRBJ2-1; tentative D call: TRBD2 (5 bases). Trimming took off 6 bases at V and 7 bases at J, with 13 bases between the two ends. CDR3 length equals 13 residues. Germline V gene sequence: CDR1 LNHDA, CDR2 SQIVND (reference sequence). CDR3 coding DNA: TGTGCCAGTAGGGCGGACTTTATGAATGAGCAGTTCTTC. Protein: CASRADFMNEQFF.

There are a few counts of this clonotype. The rearrangement joins TRBV12-3 or TRBV12-4 to TRBJ2-1; TRBD2 is a possible D gene (5 bases). The V end was cut by 5 bases, the J end by 9 bases, with 14 bases between. This CDR3 has 13 amino acids. The CDR3 DNA reads TGTGCCAGCAGTAGGGTGCCCAGCGGTGAGCAGTTCTTC. It yields the protein CASSRVPSGEQFF.

This clonotype was seen many times. The chain joins TRBV5-3 to TRBJ1-2, with a weak D call TRBD1 (5 bases). TRBV5-3 carries the ORF label, with uncertain function. The germline V and J ends were trimmed by 0 bases and 4 bases, with 13 bases remaining between them. The CDR3 length is 15 residues. The CDR3 region has the DNA TGTGCCAGAAGCTTGGTTGGACAAACTACCTATGGCTACACCTTC. It translates to CARSLVGQTTYGYTF.

This clonotype was detected ten times or more. The chain uses TRBV6-2 or TRBV6-3 and TRBJ2-7; D remains ambiguous. V lost 7 bases to trimming and J lost 1 base, with 8 bases between them. This CDR3 is 12 amino acids long. CDR1 is MNHEY, CDR2 SVGEGT, per germline. CDR3 bases: TGTGCCAGCACGAGTGGGTCCTACGAGCAGTACTTC. Protein sequence: CASTSGSYEQYF.

This clonotype showed up many times. The J gene is TRBJ1-5, the V gene TRBV30, with unresolved D. Germline V gene sequence: CDR1 GTSNPN, CDR2 SVGIG (reference sequence). The CDR3 totals 13 residues. Deletions cut 0 bases from V and 7 bases from J, with 10 bases between. The CDR3: CAWSVGYGQPQHF. The CDR3 DNA follows: TGTGCCTGGAGTGTAGGGTATGGGCAGCCCCAGCATTTT.

V gene TRBV29-1 combines with J gene TRBJ2-1; TRBD1 or TRBD2 may be the D gene (7 bases each). V was trimmed by 4 bases and J by 4 bases, leaving 11 bases between them. The CDR3 extends over 13 amino acids. CDR1 is SQVTM, CDR2 ANQGSEA, per germline. CDR3 coding DNA: TGCAGCGTTGGTCAGGGGGGGTACAATGAGCAGTTCTTC. It codes for CSVGQGGYNEQFF.

Many counts were recorded for this clonotype. This chain's CDR3 is CASSQTSGSSYNEQFF. The CDR3 DNA reads TGTGCCAGCAGCCAAACTAGCGGGAGCTCCTACAATGAGCAGTTCTTC. The gene calls are TRBV12-3 or TRBV12-4 and TRBJ2-1; 11 nucleotides align to TRBD2. V was pared by 6 bases and J by 0 bases, with 4 bases of the junction left unmatched. The CDR3 covers 16 residues.

This clonotype was seen at least ten times. V and J are TRBV29-1 and TRBJ2-1; D may be TRBD1 or TRBD2 (5 bases each). The CDR3 is made up of 16 amino acids. Germline V gene lookup returns CDR1 SQVTM and CDR2 ANQGSEA. V lost 0 bases, J lost 8 bases, and 20 bases lay in between. CDR3 protein: CSVEDRWGRVPYEQFF. CDR3 nucleotide sequence: TGCAGCGTTGAAGATCGATGGGGACGGGTCCCTTATGAGCAGTTCTTC.

This clonotype came up many times. The V and J genes are TRBV11-2 and TRBJ2-5; 11 bases map to TRBD2. The J segment lost 0 bases and the V segment lost 5 bases, leaving 5 bases of the junction unmatched. The V gene's germline CDR1 is SGHAT and CDR2 FQNNGV. The CDR3 extends over 16 amino acids. In DNA form, the CDR3 reads TGTGCCAGCAGCCGACTAGCGGGACAGTACCAAGAGACCCAGTACTTC. Translated: CASSRLAGQYQETQYF.

This clonotype has at least ten counts. The chain carries TRBV12-3 or TRBV12-4 and TRBJ2-3; D ambiguous. The CDR3 sequence is 13 residues long. Trimming shortened V by 3 bases and J by 6 bases, and 10 bases separated the two germline ends. The CDR3 coding sequence is TGTGCCAGCAGTTTCGGCCAGCAGGATACGCAGTATTTT. Protein product: CASSFGQQDTQYF.

This clonotype came up many times. This chain joins TRBV6-5 and TRBJ2-5; weak D call: TRBD2 (6 bases). CDR1 and CDR2 from the germline V gene are MNHEY and SVGAGI. This CDR3 is built from 14 residues. The V and J ends lost 6 bases and 4 bases respectively, with 15 bases between them. Here the CDR3 DNA reads TGTGCCAGCAGGTCCCCAACGGGAGCAGAGACCCAGTACTTC. Translating gives CASRSPTGAETQYF.

There are a few counts of this clonotype. The chain has TRBV3-1 and TRBJ2-3; 7 bases match TRBD1. Germline trimming cut 0 bases from V and 6 bases from J; bases unmatched to any gene: 3. The CDR3 is 14 amino acids. From germline, CDR1 is LGHDT and CDR2 YNNKEL (reference sequence). CDR3 nucleotides: TGTGCCAGCAGCCAAGAGGACAGGAGGGATACGCAGTATTTT. It encodes CASSQEDRRDTQYF.